This T cell receptor beta chain comes out of a study of blood T cell repertoires in COVID-19. The V gene lost 5 bases and the J gene lost 2 bases, with 12 bases spanning the gap. This CDR3 is 14 amino acids long. Per the germline V gene, CDR1 is LNHDA and CDR2 is SQIVND (reference sequence). The method was immunoSEQ multiplex PCR; TCRdb's version includes in-frame clones alone and lacks a portion of them. The sample shows 77,000 or so clones, 83% of them seen only once. This receptor was taken from a woman aged 60-75 years with acute or convalescent COVID-19. The J gene is TRBJ1-2, the V gene TRBV19, with D maybe TRBD1 (6 bases). The sample was peripheral blood. The CDR3 protein is CASSHTGSNYGYTF. The DNA of the CDR3 is TGTGCCAGTAGTCACACAGGGTCCAACTATGGCTACACCTTC. The whole variable domain, filled in from reference TRBV19 and TRBJ1-2, reads DGGITQSPKYLFRKEGQNVTLSCEQNLNHDAMYWYRQDPGQGLRLIYYSQIVNDFQKGDIAEGYSVSREKKESFPLTVTSAQKNPTAFYLCASSHTGSNYGYTFGSGTRLTVV.